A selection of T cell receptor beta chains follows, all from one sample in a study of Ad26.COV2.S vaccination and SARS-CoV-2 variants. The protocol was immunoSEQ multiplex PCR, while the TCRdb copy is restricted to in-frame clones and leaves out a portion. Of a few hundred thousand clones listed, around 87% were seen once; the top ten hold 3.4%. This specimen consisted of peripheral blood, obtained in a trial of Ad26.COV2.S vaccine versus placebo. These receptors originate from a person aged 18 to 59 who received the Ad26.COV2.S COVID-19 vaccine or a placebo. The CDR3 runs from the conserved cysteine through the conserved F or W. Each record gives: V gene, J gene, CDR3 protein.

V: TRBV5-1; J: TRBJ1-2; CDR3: CASSRDRGNYGYTF
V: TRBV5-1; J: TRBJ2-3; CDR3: CASSFRGQGADTQYF
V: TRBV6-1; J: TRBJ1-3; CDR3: CASSEADGRNGNTIYF
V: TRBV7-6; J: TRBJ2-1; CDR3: CASSLGATSKGNEQFF
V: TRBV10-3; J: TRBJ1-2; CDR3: CAISEGDRRRYGYTF
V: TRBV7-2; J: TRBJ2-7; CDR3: CASSLGRSSYEQYF
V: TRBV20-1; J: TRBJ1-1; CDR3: CSASVTVNTEAFF
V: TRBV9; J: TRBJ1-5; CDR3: CASSVEGTGDQPQHF
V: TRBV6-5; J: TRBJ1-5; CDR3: CASSYKHGQNQPQHF
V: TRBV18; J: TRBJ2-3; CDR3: CASSPWTDTQYF
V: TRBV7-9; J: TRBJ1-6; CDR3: CASSSGSPLHF
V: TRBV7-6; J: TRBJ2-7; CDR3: CASSQQVYYEQYF
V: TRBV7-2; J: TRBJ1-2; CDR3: CASSLRGGRGYTF
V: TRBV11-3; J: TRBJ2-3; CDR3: CASSPRDQRTDTQYF
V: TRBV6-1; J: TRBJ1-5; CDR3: CASSEQGINQPQHF
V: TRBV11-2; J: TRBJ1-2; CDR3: CASSLAGDYYGYTF
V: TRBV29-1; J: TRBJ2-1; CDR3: CSVEDLGTVHNEQFF
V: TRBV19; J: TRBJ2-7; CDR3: CAINFGLTAYEQYF
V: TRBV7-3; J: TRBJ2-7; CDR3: CASSLIGQGDEQYF
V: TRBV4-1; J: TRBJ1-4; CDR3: CASSLRTSTNEKLFF
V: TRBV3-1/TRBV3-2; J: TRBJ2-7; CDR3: CASSSPSPHYEQYF
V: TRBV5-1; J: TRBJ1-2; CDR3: CASSLGGGSIITDGYTF
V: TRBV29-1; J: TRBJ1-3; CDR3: CSVRPTGQGNTIYF
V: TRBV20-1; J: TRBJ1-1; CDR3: CSARDTLEAFF
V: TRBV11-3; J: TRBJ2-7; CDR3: CASSPRDNPWEQYF
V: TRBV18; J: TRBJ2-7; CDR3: CASSPPSGGVGEQYF
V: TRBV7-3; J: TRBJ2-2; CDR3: CASSLIGGELFF
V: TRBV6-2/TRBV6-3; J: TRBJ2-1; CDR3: CASSYLGGARSYNEQFF
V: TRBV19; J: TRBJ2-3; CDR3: CASTYGSTGTQYF
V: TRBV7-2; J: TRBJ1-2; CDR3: CASSYGGGLNYGYTF
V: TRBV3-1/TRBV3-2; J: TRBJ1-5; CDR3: CASSQGRQPQHF
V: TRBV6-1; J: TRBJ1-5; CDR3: CASSEDRTGGYNQPQHF
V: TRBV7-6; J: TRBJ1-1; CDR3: CATRTGNTEAFF
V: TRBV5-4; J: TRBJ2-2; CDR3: CASSLSGGAAGELFF
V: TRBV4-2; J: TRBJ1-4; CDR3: CASSHPTAGAEKLFF
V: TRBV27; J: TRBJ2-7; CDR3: CASSLSHSYEQYF
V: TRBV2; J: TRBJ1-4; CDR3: CASSSGTENEKLFF
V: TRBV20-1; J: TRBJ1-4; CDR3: CSAWLNEKLFF
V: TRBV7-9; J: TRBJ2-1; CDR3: CASSSLDSQGFF
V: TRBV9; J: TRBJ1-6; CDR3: CASSVGTVYNSPLHF
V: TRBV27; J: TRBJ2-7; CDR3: CASSSRGPSYEQYF
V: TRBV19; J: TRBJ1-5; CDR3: CASSMGGFSNQPQHF
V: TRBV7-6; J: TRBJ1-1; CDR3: CASRHRDSNTEAFF
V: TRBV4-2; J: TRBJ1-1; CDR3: CASSQHTGLAFF
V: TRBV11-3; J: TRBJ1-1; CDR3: CASSLDWAGDEGTEAFF
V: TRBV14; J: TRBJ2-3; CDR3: CASSQDRGEGTDTQYF
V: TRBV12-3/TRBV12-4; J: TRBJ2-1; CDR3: CASSMDRGHEQFF
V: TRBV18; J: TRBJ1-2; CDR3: CASSPLELYGYTF
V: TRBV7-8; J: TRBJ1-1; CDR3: CASSLTPGQRLNTEAFF
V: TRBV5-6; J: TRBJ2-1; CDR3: CASSLQRGEQFF
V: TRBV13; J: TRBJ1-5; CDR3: CASSLGRQQPQHF
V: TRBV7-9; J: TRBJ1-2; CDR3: CASSLANGQYGYTF
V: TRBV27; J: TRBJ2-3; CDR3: CASSSPPTGGLLTDTQYF